This paragraph reports one T cell receptor beta chain. Profiling relied on immunoSEQ multiplex PCR, and the TCRdb table lists in-frame clones only, not all of them. The data hold about 210,000 clones, with 80% observed a single time. Trimming cost V 0 bases and J 8 bases; bases outside gene matches: 8. Germline loops: CDR1 SGHKS, CDR2 YYEKEE (reference sequence). This CDR3 has 16 amino acids. These data are taken from a study of blood T cell repertoires in COVID-19. Study-wide background: The analysed material was cDNA or gDNA that came from T cells, B-cell-depleted T cells, or PBMCs.

The J gene is TRBJ2-1, the V gene TRBV5-5; TRBD2 agrees at 10 bases. The sequence was collected from a human donor in a cohort sampled during active COVID-19. Sequencing input: peripheral blood. The DNA for the CDR3 is TGTGCCAGCAGCTTGGTGGGTAGCGGGGGGTGGGATGAGCAGTTCTTC. It translates to CASSLVGSGGWDEQFF.